The 5 T cell receptor beta chains given below trace back to one sample, sequenced in a study of T-cell memory formation after mild COVID-19. MiXCR was run by TCRdb on the 5' RACE reads, yielding one entry per CDR3 protein. This sample has approximately 480,000 distinct CDR3 sequences, with roughly 18% found just once. The sequenced sample consisted of PBMCs or a T cell subset sorted from them (not recorded which). All receptors derive from an adult woman who had mild COVID-19 (a few samples of this study predate the infection). Cell type and time point are not known.

The sample holds a few counts of this clonotype. The chain couples TRBV7-2 to TRBJ2-7; 10 nucleotides align to TRBD2. The germline V gene encodes CDR1 SGHTA and CDR2 FQGNSA. V shed 5 bases, J shed 3 bases, and the junction held 4 bases outside the gene matches. The CDR3 spans 14 residues. The CDR3, as DNA: TGTGCCAGCAGCACTAGCGGGATTTACTACGAGCAGTACTTC. Translated: CASSTSGIYYEQYF. The full variable domain, completed using reference TRBV7-2 and TRBJ2-7, is GAGVSQSPSNKVTEKGKDVELRCDPISGHTALYWYRQSLGQGLEFLIYFQGNSAPDKSGLPSDRFSAERTGGSVSTLTIQRTQQEDSAVYLCASSTSGIYYEQYFGPGTRLTVT.

This clonotype has a handful of counts. The chain joins TRBV10-3 to TRBJ1-5, with TRBD1 as a possible D gene (5 bases). The CDR3 extends over 15 amino acids. V lost 2 bases and J 2 bases, leaving 10 bases between the germline ends. Per germline, CDR1 ENHRY and CDR2 SYGVKD. The CDR3 protein is CAISEQGTGNQPQHF. In DNA, the CDR3 is TGTGCCATCAGTGAGCAAGGGACCGGCAATCAGCCCCAGCATTTT.

The V gene is TRBV7-9, the J gene TRBJ2-3; 11 nucleotides align to TRBD2. V shed 4 bases, J shed 6 bases, and the junction held 6 bases outside the gene matches. The germline CDR1 and CDR2 sequences are SEHNR and FQNEAQ (reference sequence). CDR3 length: 15 amino acids. The CDR3 region has the DNA TGTGCCAGCAGCTGGACTAGCGGGTTCAGGGATACGCAGTATTTT. Translating gives CASSWTSGFRDTQYF.

V usage is TRBV20-1 and J usage is TRBJ2-1; tentative D call: TRBD2 (5 bases). The V end was cut by 5 bases, the J end by 9 bases, with 8 bases between. The germline V gene has CDR1 DFQATT and CDR2 SNEGSKA (reference sequence). The CDR3 is 10 amino acids. The CDR3 is CSASRGEQFF. The CDR3 DNA reads TGCAGTGCTTCTCGGGGTGAGCAGTTCTTC.

This clonotype was observed a handful of times. The chain carries TRBV5-1 and TRBJ2-3; D could derive from TRBD1 or TRBD2 (6 bases each). The CDR3 extends over 13 amino acids. CDR1 and CDR2 from the germline V gene are SGHRS and YFSETQ. V lost 5 bases to trimming and J lost 2 bases, with 9 bases between them. The CDR3 reads CASRGGNTDTQYF. The DNA of the CDR3 is TGCGCCAGCAGGGGGGGCAACACAGATACGCAGTATTTT.